The 15 T cell receptor beta chains presented below share a single source sample, sequenced in a study of blood T cell repertoires in COVID-19. Using immunoSEQ multiplex PCR, the repertoire was profiled, and TCRdb retains in-frame clones only, with some absent. The table shows under 200,000 clones, with just under 85% occurring only once. The source material was peripheral blood. The receptors were sampled from a man aged 35 to 55 who had recovered from COVID-19.

The chain combines TRBV3-1 (or the pseudogene TRBV3-2) with TRBJ2-4; possibly TRBD1 for D (6 bases). Trimming took off 0 bases at V and 4 bases at J, with 16 bases between the two ends. This CDR3 region has 17 residues. CDR1 and CDR2 (germline): LGHDT, YNNKEL (reference sequence). The CDR3 spells CASSQDWQPGEKNIQYF. The DNA of the CDR3 is TGTGCCAGCAGCCAAGATTGGCAGCCAGGGGAAAAAAACATTCAGTACTTC.

This chain connects TRBV6-5 to TRBJ1-2; 9 nucleotides agree with TRBD1. The CDR3 contains 13 residues. CDR1 and CDR2 from the germline V gene are MNHEY and SVGAGI. V gave up 8 bases and J gave up 2 bases; unmatched junction bases: 3. CDR3 bases: TGTGCCAGCTCAACAGGGGGCAACTATGGCTACACCTTC. Amino acids: CASSTGGNYGYTF.

The chain joins TRBV29-1 to TRBJ1-2; TRBD1 is a possible D gene (6 bases). In germline, CDR1 is SQVTM, CDR2 ANQGSEA. The CDR3 covers 15 residues. Trimming removed 7 bases from V and 4 bases from J, with 22 bases in between. Written as DNA, the CDR3 is TGCAGCGCTCCCAAGGGGGGGGCGCAGGGCTATGGCTACACCTTC. Its translation is CSAPKGGAQGYGYTF.

The chain has TRBV7-9 and TRBJ2-2, with 8 bases identical to TRBD2. V was clipped by 3 bases and J by 4 bases; unmatched bases: 4. CDR1 is SEHNR, CDR2 FQNEAQ, per germline (reference sequence). This CDR3 spans 15 amino acids. The CDR3 DNA reads TGTGCCAGCAGCTTCCCGGGGGGGGGCACCGGGGAGCTGTTTTTT. It codes for CASSFPGGGTGELFF.

The rearrangement joins TRBV5-1 to TRBJ2-3; TRBD1 might be the D (6 bases). The V end lost 4 bases, the J end lost 0 bases, and 9 bases lay between the germline ends. CDR3 size: 14 residues. The germline CDR1 and CDR2 sequences are SGHRS and YFSETQ. The CDR3 loop is CASSHDRSTDTQYF. As DNA, the CDR3 is TGCGCCAGCAGCCACGACAGGAGCACAGATACGCAGTATTTT.

The chain uses TRBV27 and TRBJ2-7; D remains unclear. Looked up from germline, CDR1 is MNHEY and CDR2 is SMNVEV (reference sequence). There are 12 residues in the CDR3. Trimming left V 2 bases short and J 3 bases short, with 5 bases between. The CDR3 nucleotides are TGTGCCAGCAGTTTAGTCGGCTACGAGCAGTACTTC. As protein: CASSLVGYEQYF.

This chain connects TRBV28 to TRBJ2-7; TRBD1 is a possible D gene (8 bases). CDR1 is MDHEN, CDR2 SYDVKM, per germline. CDR3 length: 15 residues. Trimming stripped 4 bases from V and 2 bases from J, with 15 bases between. The CDR3 coding sequence is TGTGCCAGCAGTTCACAGGGGGGAGGGACCTACGAGCAGTACTTC. As protein: CASSSQGGGTYEQYF.

This clone was counted many times. The rearrangement links TRBV12-3 or TRBV12-4 to TRBJ2-7; the D gene is possibly TRBD2 (5 bases). This CDR3 spans 12 amino acids. V was cut by 5 bases and J by 4 bases, with 9 bases left in between. The CDR3 sequence is CASSHGEYEQYF. DNA for the CDR3: TGTGCCAGCAGTCATGGGGAGTACGAGCAGTACTTC.

This clone was recorded once. V gene TRBV11-2 combines with J gene TRBJ1-3; D is ambiguous. CDR1 and CDR2 (germline): SGHAT, FQNNGV. Trimming pared 5 bases from V and 7 bases from J, leaving 12 bases between. The CDR3 is 13 amino acids. The CDR3 sequence is CASSPIGSNTIYF. Here the CDR3 DNA reads TGTGCCAGCAGCCCCATTGGGAGTAACACCATATATTTT.

The chain joins TRBV13 to TRBJ2-3, with 8 bases lining up with TRBD1. Germline-derived CDR1 and CDR2 are PRHDT and FYEKMQ (reference sequence). V shed 8 bases and J 3 bases; nucleotides not matched to a gene: 4. The CDR3 totals 13 residues. The CDR3 DNA sequence: TGTGCCAGCTTCCAGGGGGCTACAGATACGCAGTATTTT. Protein sequence: CASFQGATDTQYF.

This clone has only a few counts. The chain recombines TRBV3-1 (or the pseudogene TRBV3-2) with TRBJ1-1; TRBD1 agrees at 7 bases. Trimming took 0 bases from V and 10 from J; bases not matched to a gene: 23. The CDR3 runs 19 residues. Per the germline V gene, CDR1 is LGHDT and CDR2 is YNNKEL (reference sequence). The CDR3 coding sequence is TGTGCCAGCAGCCAAGATTGGGGTGGGGCCAGGGGGAACGGAGGGGTAGCTTTCTTT. Translated: CASSQDWGGARGNGGVAFF.

This chain uses TRBV11-2 with TRBJ2-7; tentatively, D is TRBD1 (6 bases). This CDR3 contains 15 residues. Germline V gene lookup returns CDR1 SGHAT and CDR2 FQNNGV. The germline V and J ends were trimmed by 1 base and 0 bases, with 10 bases remaining between them. For the CDR3, the DNA is TGTGCCAGCAGCTTAGGGGGGCTGAGCTCCTACGAGCAGTACTTC. Translation: CASSLGGLSSYEQYF.

The gene calls are TRBV15 and TRBJ2-7, with 10 bases lining up with TRBD2. V gave up 1 base and J gave up 5 bases; unmatched junction bases: 8. The CDR3 has 16 amino acids. Germline V lookup: CDR1 LNHNV, CDR2 YYDKDF (reference sequence). CDR3 bases: TGTGCCACCAGCAGAGGGGGAACCGGGACTAGCGACGAGCAGTACTTC. It is translated as CATSRGGTGTSDEQYF.

The rearrangement joins TRBV7-9 to TRBJ2-5, with 10 bases fitting TRBD1. There are 14 residues in the CDR3. V shed 5 bases and J 7 bases; nucleotides not matched to a gene: 7. Germline values: CDR1 SEHNR, CDR2 FQNEAQ (reference sequence). The CDR3 sequence is CASSPGQGIRTQYF. Written as DNA, the CDR3 is TGTGCCAGCAGCCCGGGACAGGGGATAAGGACCCAGTACTTC.

This clone was seen a single time. The chain combines TRBV4-3 with TRBJ2-1, with 8 positions matching TRBD1. The ends lost 4 bases at V and 5 bases at J; junction bases unmatched: 4. The germline gives CDR1 LGHNA, CDR2 YSLEER. The CDR3 is made up of 14 amino acids. This CDR3 is CASSPGQGDNEQFF. The CDR3 nucleotides read TGCGCCAGCAGCCCCGGACAGGGAGACAATGAGCAGTTCTTC.